What follows are 32 T cell receptor beta chains derived from one specimen sequenced in a study of cytomegalovirus exposure and HLA in healthy donors. Researchers ran the PCR with 60 Vbeta and 13 Jbeta primers. Repertoires were generated with immunoSEQ multiplex PCR, while TCRdb's copy carries only in-frame clones and drops some. The data show 95,000 to 150,000 clones, approximately 72% seen once. The sample was PBMCs. These receptors were obtained from a man between 18 and 29 years old in good health and CMV-seronegative.

This rearrangement joins TRBV10-3 to TRBJ2-3, with 8 bases fitting TRBD2. Germline V gene sequence: CDR1 ENHRY, CDR2 SYGVKD. The CDR3 is made up of 16 amino acids. V shed 7 bases, J shed 4 bases, and the junction held 13 bases outside the gene matches. CDR3 DNA sequence: TGTGCCATCAAGAAGTCTCCGGGGGGGCTCCCAGATACGCAGTATTTT. Translating gives CAIKKSPGGLPDTQYF.

This chain joins TRBV18 and TRBJ2-7; tentative D call: TRBD2 (5 bases). The V end was cut by 0 bases, the J end by 3 bases, with 6 bases between. This CDR3 has 13 residues. Germline V gives CDR1 KGHSH, CDR2 LQKENI. CDR3 nucleotide sequence: TGTGCCAGCTCACCACCGGGGAGCTACGAGCAGTACTTC. Translated: CASSPPGSYEQYF.

J is TRBJ2-5 and V is TRBV7-8, with 9 bases fitting TRBD1. J gave up 4 bases and V 8 bases, and 11 bases lay outside the gene matches. The CDR3 totals 15 residues. The V gene's germline CDR1 is SGHVS and CDR2 FQNEAQ. The CDR3 region has the DNA TGTGCCAGCGCCCTGAGGACAGGGGATGTAGAGACCCAGTACTTC. Its translation is CASALRTGDVETQYF.

The rearrangement joins TRBV10-2 to TRBJ2-3, with a weak D call TRBD2 (5 bases). CDR1 is WSHSY, CDR2 SAAADI, per germline. Between the trimmed V and J ends, which lost 4 bases and 5 bases, there was a span of 16 bases. The CDR3 extends over 15 amino acids. The CDR3 here is CASSVWGDAVDTQYF. CDR3 nucleotide sequence: TGCGCCAGCAGTGTTTGGGGAGACGCGGTAGATACGCAGTATTTT.

The rearrangement links TRBV7-2 to TRBJ2-7; 7 nucleotides align to TRBD2. The V gene end was trimmed by 2 bases and the J gene end by 7 bases; junction bases not matched to a gene: 8. The CDR3 length is 14 residues. Germline loops: CDR1 SGHTA, CDR2 FQGNSA. CDR3 residues: CASSLTRGVEEQYF. The CDR3 nucleotides are TGTGCCAGCAGCTTAACACGGGGGGTAGAAGAGCAGTACTTC. Drawing the rest from reference TRBV7-2 and TRBJ2-7, the complete variable domain is GAGVSQSPSNKVTEKGKDVELRCDPISGHTALYWYRQSLGQGLEFLIYFQGNSAPDKSGLPSDRFSAERTGGSVSTLTIQRTQQEDSAVYLCASSLTRGVEEQYFGPGTRLTVT.

On this clone: One end of the junction does not line up with germline, which may come from a read error. This chain joins TRBV5-1 and TRBJ1-2, with TRBD1 matching over 7 bases. This CDR3 has 13 residues. CDR1 is SGHRS, CDR2 YFSETQ, per germline. In nucleotides, the CDR3 is TGCGCCAGCAGCGTACAGGGGATCTATGGCTACCCCTTC. Its translation is CASSVQGIYGYPF.

V is TRBV7-7 and J is TRBJ2-1; 14 bases line up with TRBD2. V lost 1 base and J lost 8; bases outside the gene matches: 7. CDR3 length: 17 amino acids. Germline V gene sequence: CDR1 SSHAT, CDR2 FNYEAQ (reference sequence). The CDR3 coding sequence is TGTGCCAGCAGCTTAGGGACTAGCGGGGGGACTTCGCATGAGCAGTTCTTC. Amino acid sequence: CASSLGTSGGTSHEQFF. The complete variable domain, with remaining parts taken from reference TRBV7-7 and TRBJ2-1, reads GAGVSQSPRYKVTKRGQDVTLRCDPISSHATLYWYQQALGQGPEFLTYFNYEAQPDKSGLPSDRFSAERPEGSISTLTIQRTEQRDSAMYRCASSLGTSGGTSHEQFFGPGTRLTVL.

J is TRBJ1-2 and V is TRBV30; D is possibly TRBD1 (6 bases). CDR3 size: 14 residues. From germline, CDR1 is GTSNPN and CDR2 SVGIG (reference sequence). Trimming removed 0 bases at V and 8 bases at J, with 16 bases between. Here the CDR3 DNA reads TGTGCCTGGAGTGTAGTATCAGGGGAAAACGGCTACACCTTC. Its protein product is CAWSVVSGENGYTF.

The V call is TRBV28, the J call TRBJ1-6, with 7 nucleotides matching TRBD1. This CDR3 has 14 residues. Germline values: CDR1 MDHEN, CDR2 SYDVKM. V dropped 8 bases and J dropped 8; count of bases not matched to a gene: 9. Here the CDR3 reads CASQGQRLDSPLHF. Written as DNA, the CDR3 is TGTGCCAGCCAGGGACAGAGGTTAGATTCACCCCTCCACTTT.

The gene calls are TRBV30 and TRBJ2-2; perhaps TRBD1 as D (6 bases). The CDR3 has 13 residues. Trimming took off 4 bases at V and 6 bases at J, with 12 bases between the two ends. The germline V gene encodes CDR1 GTSNPN and CDR2 SVGIG (reference sequence). CDR3 in amino acids: CAWNYREPGELFF. The CDR3 DNA follows: TGTGCCTGGAACTACAGGGAACCCGGGGAGCTGTTTTTT. The variable domain in full, completed from reference TRBV30 and TRBJ2-2, reads SQTIHQWPATLVQPVGSPLSLECTVEGTSNPNLYWYRQAAGRGLQLLFYSVGIGQISSEVPQNLSASRPQDRQFILSSKKLLLSDSGFYLCAWNYREPGELFFGEGSRLTVL.

The rearrangement uses TRBV2 and TRBJ2-7; 7 positions match TRBD1. The V gene end was trimmed by 5 bases and the J gene end by 5 bases; junction bases not matched to a gene: 3. The germline CDR1 and CDR2 sequences are SNHLY and FYNNEI. The CDR3 runs to 12 residues. The CDR3, as DNA: TGTGCCAGCAGTACCACAGGGGACGAGCAGTACTTC. It codes for CASSTTGDEQYF. Full variable domain (remainder filled in from reference TRBV2 and TRBJ2-7): EPEVTQTPSHQVTQMGQEVILRCVPISNHLYFYWYRQILGQKVEFLVSFYNNEISEKSEIFDDQFSVERPDGSNFTLKIRSTKLEDSAMYFCASSTTGDEQYFGPGTRLTVT.

This clone was observed once. V gene TRBV4-3 combines with J gene TRBJ1-3, with D uncertain. With 0 bases removed from V and 2 bases from J, the gap between germline ends came to 11 bases. Germline assignment: CDR1 LGHNA and CDR2 YSLEER. The CDR3 totals 16 residues. CDR3 bases: TGCGCCAGCAGCCAAGATAACGGGGTTGCTGGAAACACCATATATTTT. The encoded protein is CASSQDNGVAGNTIYF.

This clone has a handful of counts. The chain carries TRBV5-6 and TRBJ1-2; 10 nucleotides line up with TRBD1. The V gene end was trimmed by 4 bases and the J gene end by 5 bases; junction bases not matched to a gene: 8. CDR1 is SGHDT, CDR2 YYEEEE, per germline. The CDR3 spans 15 residues. CDR3 in amino acids: CASSPGDRGRYGYTF. In nucleotides, the CDR3 is TGTGCCAGCAGCCCCGGGGACAGGGGAAGGTATGGCTACACCTTC.

This clone has a handful of counts. V gene TRBV6-1 combines with J gene TRBJ2-7, with D unclear. CDR1 is MNHNS and CDR2 is SASEGT in the germline V gene. The CDR3 contains 10 residues. Between the trimmed V and J ends, which lost 5 bases and 7 bases, there was a span of 6 bases. DNA of the CDR3: TGTGCCAGCAGTTTACGGGAGCAGTACTTC. Residues: CASSLREQYF.

This clone showed up just a few times. This chain connects TRBV11-2 to TRBJ2-3, with D possibly matching TRBD1 (5 bases). The CDR3 is 18 amino acids. V dropped 2 bases and J dropped 1 base, with 19 bases sitting between them. CDR1 SGHAT and CDR2 FQNNGV come from the germline V gene. The CDR3 reads CASSLTAFGRVGTDTQYF. The CDR3 region has the DNA TGTGCCAGCAGCTTAACAGCCTTTGGCAGGGTTGGCACAGATACGCAGTATTTT. Complete variable domain (other parts from reference TRBV11-2 and TRBJ2-3): EAGVAQSPRYKIIEKRQSVAFWCNPISGHATLYWYQQILGQGPKLLIQFQNNGVVDDSQLPKDRFSAERLKGVDSTLKIQPAKLEDSAVYLCASSLTAFGRVGTDTQYFGPGTRLTVL.

This clone occurred once. V is TRBV19 and J is TRBJ1-2; 7 nucleotides agree with TRBD1. V trimming: 1 base; J trimming: 5 bases; junction bases outside the gene matches: 4. CDR3 length: 14 residues. Germline CDR1 reads LNHDA; CDR2 reads SQIVND (reference sequence). DNA of the CDR3: TGTGCCAGTAGTATAGGGGGACAGATGTATGGCTACACCTTC. Translation gives CASSIGGQMYGYTF.

About this clone: A read error may produce the germline difference seen at one junction end. The chain is built from TRBV20-1 and TRBJ1-1; D unresolved. The CDR3 has 9 amino acids. The V gene's germline CDR1 is DFQATT and CDR2 SNEGSKA (reference sequence). The CDR3 sequence is CSANSEAFF. Here the CDR3 DNA reads TGCAGTGCTAACAGTGAAGCTTTCTTT.

The rearrangement uses TRBV6-1 and TRBJ2-1; D is unresolved. V shed 4 bases and J shed 7 bases, with 11 bases lying between them. The CDR3 extends over 13 amino acids. The germline gives CDR1 MNHNS, CDR2 SASEGT. CDR3 sequence reads: CASSGLAWNEQFF. The CDR3 nucleotides read TGTGCCAGCAGTGGGCTTGCCTGGAATGAGCAGTTCTTC.

This clone appeared a few times. This sequence joins TRBV7-9 and TRBJ2-3, with a possible D match to TRBD2 (7 bases). The germline CDR1 and CDR2 sequences are SEHNR and FQNEAQ (reference sequence). Trimming cost V 0 bases and J 5 bases, with 15 bases left between them. The CDR3 contains 16 residues. CDR3 loop: CASSLARGATGDTQYF. In nucleotides, the CDR3 is TGTGCCAGCAGCTTAGCCCGGGGGGCAACAGGAGATACGCAGTATTTT.

V usage is TRBV7-2 and J usage is TRBJ1-3, with a tentative D call TRBD1 (6 bases). The CDR3 length is 15 residues. Germline V gives CDR1 SGHTA, CDR2 FQGNSA. Trimming cost V 3 bases and J 5 bases, with 14 bases left between them. The CDR3 DNA reads TGTGCCAGCAGCTTCCCCAACCGGGACAGAAACACCATATATTTT. Amino acids: CASSFPNRDRNTIYF.

The gene calls are TRBV28 and TRBJ1-2; tentative D call: TRBD1 (6 bases). The CDR3 is made up of 13 amino acids. The germline CDR1 and CDR2 sequences are MDHEN and SYDVKM. V dropped 8 bases and J dropped 4 bases, with 14 bases sitting between them. In DNA form, the CDR3 reads TGTGCCAGCGGCCCACAGGGCCTCTATGGCTACACCTTC. Protein product: CASGPQGLYGYTF.

This clone has a handful of counts. The chain carries TRBV29-1 and TRBJ2-2, with TRBD1 as a possible D gene (6 bases). The CDR3 is 13 residues long. Trimming cost V 7 bases and J 6 bases, with 15 bases left between them. The germline CDR1 and CDR2 sequences are SQVTM and ANQGSEA. The CDR3 nucleotides are TGCAGCGCTATCTTACAGGGCCCCGGGGAGCTGTTTTTT. As protein: CSAILQGPGELFF.

This clone has more than one count but fewer than ten. V and J are TRBV14 and TRBJ1-1; 7 nucleotides align to TRBD1. The V segment lost 3 bases and the J segment 3 bases; nucleotides outside the gene matches: 16. CDR3 length: 18 amino acids. Germline CDR1 and CDR2: SGHDN and FVKESK. DNA for the CDR3: TGTGCCAGCAGCCAGTGGAGGGACAGCATAGGGGTGGACACTGAAGCTTTCTTT. Its protein product is CASSQWRDSIGVDTEAFF.

The chain carries TRBV27 and TRBJ2-7; no reliable D call. CDR1 is MNHEY and CDR2 is SMNVEV in the germline V gene (reference sequence). V shed 10 bases and J shed 4 bases, with 8 bases lying between them. The CDR3 spans 10 residues. Here the CDR3 reads CATGRYEQYF. CDR3 coding DNA: TGTGCCACGGGTAGATACGAGCAGTACTTC.

This chain uses TRBV28 with TRBJ2-7; TRBD1 agrees at 9 bases. The CDR3 runs 16 residues. V lost 0 bases and J lost 5; bases outside the gene matches: 8. From germline, CDR1 is MDHEN and CDR2 SYDVKM. The CDR3 here is CASSLWLGTGLHEQYF. The CDR3 DNA sequence: TGTGCCAGCAGTTTATGGCTAGGGACAGGGCTCCACGAGCAGTACTTC.

This chain links TRBV6-4 with TRBJ1-5; D may be TRBD1 (6 bases). Trimming took off 3 bases at V and 3 bases at J, with 12 bases between the two ends. Germline CDR1 is MRHNA and CDR2 is SNTAGT. The length of the CDR3 is 15 residues. This CDR3 is CASSEVGQPNQPQHF. Written as DNA, the CDR3 is TGTGCCAGCAGTGAGGTTGGACAGCCCAATCAGCCCCAGCATTTT.

This chain links TRBV4-2 with TRBJ2-2, with TRBD1 identical over 7 bases. V lost 4 bases to trimming and J lost 5 bases; unmatched junction nucleotides: 10. CDR3 length: 16 residues. Germline V CDR1 and CDR2: LGHNA, YNFKEQ. CDR3 bases: TGTGCCAGCAGCCCATCCCTTGAGACAGGGACCGGGGAGCTGTTTTTT. Amino acids: CASSPSLETGTGELFF.

The V and J genes are TRBV5-4 and TRBJ1-4, with 10 nucleotides matching TRBD1. CDR1 is SGHNT, CDR2 YYREEE, per germline (reference sequence). V trimming: 7 bases; J trimming: 7 bases; junction bases outside the gene matches: 13. There are 16 residues in the CDR3. The CDR3 loop reads CASQQSAGQGSEKLFF. The CDR3 coding sequence is TGTGCCAGCCAGCAATCCGCGGGACAGGGGTCTGAAAAACTGTTTTTT. Filled out from reference TRBV5-4 and TRBJ1-4, the complete variable domain reads ETGVTQSPTHLIKTRGQQVTLRCSSQSGHNTVSWYQQALGQGPQFIFQYYREEENGRGNFPPRFSGLQFPNYSSELNVNALELDDSALYLCASQQSAGQGSEKLFFGSGTQLSVL.

This clone has just a few counts. This CDR3 is missing its conserved last phenylalanine or tryptophan, likely due to a read error. In DNA, the CDR3 is TGTGCCACCAGCGCCCTTTTGGGGACTAGTAACGAGCAGTACCTC. Encoded protein: CATSALLGTSNEQYL. The chain uses TRBV15 and TRBJ2-7; TRBD2 matches 8 bases. The CDR3 has 15 residues. The V and J ends lost 5 bases and 5 bases, in that order; junction bases with no gene match: 11. The germline V gene has CDR1 LNHNV and CDR2 YYDKDF (reference sequence).

V and J are TRBV27 and TRBJ2-7; maybe TRBD2 (5 bases). With 0 bases removed from V and 7 bases from J, the gap between germline ends came to 22 bases. CDR3 length equals 17 residues. Per germline, CDR1 MNHEY and CDR2 SMNVEV (reference sequence). The CDR3: CASSLSGLAPSGLEQYF. CDR3 coding DNA: TGTGCCAGCAGTTTATCGGGTTTGGCACCCTCGGGATTGGAGCAGTACTTC.

This clone was picked up a small number of times. The V call is TRBV27, the J call TRBJ2-5, with D possibly being TRBD1 (6 bases). The J call is doubtful: the DNA matches TRBJ2-7 better. CDR1 is MNHEY, CDR2 SMNVEV, per germline (reference sequence). The CDR3 spans 13 residues. The DNA of the CDR3 is TGTGCCAGCAGTGGGGGCCCTTTCTACGAGCAGTACTTC. Its translation: CASSGGPFYEQYF.

This clone has just a few counts. The CDR3 region is CASSLDPRTSGGENEQFF. The CDR3 region has the DNA TGTGCCAGCAGCCTCGACCCTAGGACTAGCGGAGGTGAGAATGAGCAGTTCTTC. The chain employs TRBV7-9 and TRBJ2-1, with 10 nucleotides matching TRBD2. Trimming removed 5 bases from V and 7 bases from J; junction bases left unmatched: 17. The CDR3 runs to 18 residues. Germline V gives CDR1 SEHNR, CDR2 FQNEAQ (reference sequence).